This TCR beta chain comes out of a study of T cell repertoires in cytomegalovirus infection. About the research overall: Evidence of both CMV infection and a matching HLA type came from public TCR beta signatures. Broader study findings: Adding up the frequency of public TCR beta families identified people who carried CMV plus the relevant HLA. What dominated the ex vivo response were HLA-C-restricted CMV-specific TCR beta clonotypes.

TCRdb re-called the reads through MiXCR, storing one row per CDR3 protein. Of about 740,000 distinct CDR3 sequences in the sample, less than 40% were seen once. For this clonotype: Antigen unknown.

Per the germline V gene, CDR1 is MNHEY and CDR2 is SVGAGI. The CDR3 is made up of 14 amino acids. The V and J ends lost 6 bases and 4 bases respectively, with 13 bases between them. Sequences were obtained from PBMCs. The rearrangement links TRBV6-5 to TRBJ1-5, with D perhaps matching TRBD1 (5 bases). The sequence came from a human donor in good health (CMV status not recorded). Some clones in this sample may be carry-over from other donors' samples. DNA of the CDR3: TGTGCCAGCAGAGCCCCAGGGCCGAATCAGCCCCAGCATTTT. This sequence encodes CASRAPGPNQPQHF.